This T cell receptor beta chain came from a study of blood T cell repertoires in COVID-19. About the study: Donors in the United States, Italy and Spain gave samples during acute or convalescent COVID-19.

Libraries were prepared by immunoSEQ multiplex PCR; TCRdb keeps only in-frame clonotypes and omits some of them. In the table there are about 360,000 clones, more than 85% of which are singletons. Trimming pared 9 bases from V and 5 bases from J, leaving 16 bases between. This CDR3 contains 13 residues. The chain links TRBV12-3 or TRBV12-4 to TRBJ1-1; a weak D match, TRBD1 (5 bases). This sequence was found in a human donor in a cohort sampled during active COVID-19. The sample comprised peripheral blood. The CDR3: CASDSGVGTEAFF. The CDR3 DNA reads TGTGCCAGTGACAGCGGGGTGGGGACTGAAGCTTTCTTT.